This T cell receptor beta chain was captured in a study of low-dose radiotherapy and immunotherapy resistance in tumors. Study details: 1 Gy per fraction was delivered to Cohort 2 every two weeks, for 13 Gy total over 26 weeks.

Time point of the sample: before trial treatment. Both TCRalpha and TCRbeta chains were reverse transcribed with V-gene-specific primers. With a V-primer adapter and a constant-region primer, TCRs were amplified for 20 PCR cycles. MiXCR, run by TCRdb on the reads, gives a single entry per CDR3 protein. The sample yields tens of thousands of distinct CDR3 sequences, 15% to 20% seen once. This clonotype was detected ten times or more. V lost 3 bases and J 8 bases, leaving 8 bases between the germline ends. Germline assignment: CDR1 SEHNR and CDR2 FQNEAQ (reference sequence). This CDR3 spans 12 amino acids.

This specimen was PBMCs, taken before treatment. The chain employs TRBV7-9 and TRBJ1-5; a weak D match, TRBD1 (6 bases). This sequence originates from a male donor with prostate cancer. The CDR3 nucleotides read TGTGCCAGCAGCTTCGGGGGCAAGCCCCAGCATTTT. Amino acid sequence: CASSFGGKPQHF.